Included here is one T cell receptor beta chain sequence, with context. The antigen is undetermined. The data originate from a study of CD8 T cells in Susac syndrome. RNA, at about 0.5 to 1 ug, was reverse transcribed with random hexamers. Coverage of TCR beta CDR3 amplification by immunoSEQ multiplex PCR extended to 54 Vbeta and 13 Jbeta. TCRdb re-called the immunoSEQ multiplex PCR reads through MiXCR, storing one row per CDR3 protein. Of fewer than 350,000 distinct CDR3 sequences detected, approximately 89% appear once; the ten largest clones hold approximately 0.18%. Study findings and constraints: The study recognized that its TCR sequencing and HLA analysis covered a relatively small number of individuals.

The CD8+ and CD4+ T cells were isolated magnetically using a negative isolation approach, whereas the TEMRA cells were enriched by FACS. The CDR3 totals 16 residues. Germline V lookup: CDR1 LGHDT, CDR2 YNNKEL (reference sequence). Trimming removed 2 bases at V and 1 base at J, with 14 bases between. Sequenced input: CD8+ T cells from PBMCs. This chain links TRBV3-1 with TRBJ2-5, with D unresolved. The sequence was collected from a human donor with multiple sclerosis. The CDR3 coding sequence is TGTGCCAGCAGCCAATACTTAACAACCATCCAAGAGACCCAGTACTTC. Protein sequence: CASSQYLTTIQETQYF.